This entry is about one T cell receptor (beta chain). This CDR3 is built from 16 residues. In germline, CDR1 is LGHNA, CDR2 YNFKEQ. V gave up 3 bases and J gave up 4 bases; unmatched junction bases: 8. The entry originates in a study of cytomegalovirus exposure and HLA in healthy donors. This PCR relied on a set of 60 Vbeta primers and 13 Jbeta primers. Measured with immunoSEQ multiplex PCR; TCRdb has only the in-frame clones, and not every one. Of around 200,000 clones listed, around 80% are singletons. Specimen: PBMCs. The V call is TRBV4-2, the J call TRBJ1-3, with 8 bases that match TRBD1. The receptor's source is an older woman in good health and CMV-seropositive. DNA of the CDR3: TGTGCCAGCAGCCACGGACAGGGTCAAGGCGGAAACACCATATATTTT. Translated, it gives CASSHGQGQGGNTIYF.